Detailed here is one TCR beta chain. This clonotype was observed a few times. It has no known antigen specificity. Base qualities are missing; no much larger clone stands one base away. Any patient with an uncontrolled infection, another autoimmune disease, pregnancy or lactation was excluded. Diagnoses were based on clinical symptoms, serum thyroxine and TRAb, thyroid ultrasound and orbital computed tomography. Total RNA was extracted with Trizol reagent, and quality was checked on an Agilent 2100 Bioanalyzer. Amplification of TCR beta CDR3 regions was carried out from RNA transcripts. The TCR CDR3 was subjected to a first round of RT-PCR using the HTBI primer set and the Qiagen OneStep RT-PCR kit. Libraries were constructed in a second round of multiplex PCR, after which size selection and purification were performed. Libraries were sequenced paired-end with 100 bp reads on an Illumina HiSeq2000. As for the authors' bioinformatics: SOAPnuke was used to process the raw data, throwing out any read that contained adapters or uncalled bases, had a mean Phred below 15, or lacked an exact constant-primer or identifier match. COPE v1.2.5 was used to merge high-quality paired reads, and clonotypes were defined as unique nucleotide sequences. MiTCR v1.1 was used to align the clonotypes against IMGT TRBV, TRBD and TRBJ reference segments. The analysis included only V-J combinations with a frequency above 0.0001, which together covered 99% to 99.2% of the repertoires. The TCS score was defined as the ratio of F50 (clonal expansion) to E x V (chaos), calculated using BLOSUM62-based TCRdist between CDR3 peptides within each V-J. Welch's t-statistics and random forest reduced several hundred V-J features to around 14, which were used in a naive Bayes classifier (R e1071). The Morisita-Horn index was used to measure how similar the thyroid and blood repertoires were. In TCRdb, the public reads were trimmed at Q25 with fastp and aligned with MiXCR, with productive beta chains retained. Records with the same CDR3 protein are collapsed into one entry carrying the most frequent genes and DNA. TCRdb, not the original authors, processed these V and J calls. In all, the sample holds hundreds of thousands of distinct CDR3 sequences, and 45% of those were seen once. More than 7% of the sample rests with the top ten.

From the cysteine up to the phenylalanine, the CDR3 has a length of 13 residues. Of the read, only the CDR3 DNA is kept; its 39 bases are in frame from base 1. Sequences SGDLS (CDR1) and YYNGEE (CDR2) are obtained from the germline V gene. V loses 0 bases, J loses 3 bases, and the germline ends lie 3 bases apart. The sample comes from a study of T cells in Graves' hyperthyroidism and ophthalmopathy (dated by TCRdb to between 2019 and 2020). General notes on the study: TCR V-J signatures able to tell the groups apart were searched for in a discovery cohort of some 97 patients, of whom around 42 had Graves' ophthalmopathy and around 58 had stable Graves' hyperthyroidism. The approximately 98 discovery patients were randomly divided into training and test sets at a 7:3 ratio. After sampling, hyperthyroidism patients received methimazole starting at 30 mg daily, and ophthalmopathy patients received high-dose intravenous methylprednisolone. Whether ophthalmopathy could be predicted prospectively was tested in an independent validation cohort made up of 18 hyperthyroidism patients plus 17 patients who later progressed to ophthalmopathy. The paper reports TCR Vbeta CDR3 sequencing of approximately 140 peripheral blood samples: over 40 ophthalmopathy, approximately 74 hyperthyroidism and around 17 progressor patients. Thyroid tissue and blood T-cell repertoires from six Graves' hyperthyroidism patients were also compared in the study.

Summary of the overall study and its limitations: Most expanded thyroid clonotypes (frequency above 0.001) were also detected in blood, a finding suggesting that blood repertoires may reflect thyroid immune responses. No statistical method was used to set the sample size in advance, and investigators knew the group allocation. Ophthalmopathy was separated from stable hyperthyroidism by a 13 V-J signature model, with about 86% sensitivity and 81% to 83% specificity obtained in cross-validation and 80%/75% obtained in testing. In validation, progression to ophthalmopathy was predicted by the model with around 70% sensitivity and 72.22% specificity, a median of approximately 6.5 months before onset.

The chain is encoded by TRBV9 joined to TRBJ1-4, with the D gene uncertain. This TCR came from an adult man with Graves' disease, either hyperthyroidism or ophthalmopathy (not recorded which). The material sequenced was peripheral blood or thyroid tissue (not recorded which). The nucleotide sequence reads as follows: TGTGCCAGCAGCGTAGCCCCTAATGAAAAACTGTTTTTT. It codes for CASSVAPNEKLFF.